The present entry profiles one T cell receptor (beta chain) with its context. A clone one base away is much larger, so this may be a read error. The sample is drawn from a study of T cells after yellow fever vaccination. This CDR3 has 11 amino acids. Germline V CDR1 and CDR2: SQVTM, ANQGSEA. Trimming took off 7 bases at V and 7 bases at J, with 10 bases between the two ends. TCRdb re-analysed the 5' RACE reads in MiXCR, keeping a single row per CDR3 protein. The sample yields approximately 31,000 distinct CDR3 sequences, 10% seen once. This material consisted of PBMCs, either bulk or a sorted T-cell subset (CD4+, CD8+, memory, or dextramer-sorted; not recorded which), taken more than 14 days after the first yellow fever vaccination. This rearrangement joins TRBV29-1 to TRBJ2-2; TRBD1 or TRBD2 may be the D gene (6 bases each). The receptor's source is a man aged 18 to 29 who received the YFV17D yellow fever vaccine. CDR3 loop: CSGGDNGELFF. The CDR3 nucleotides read TGCAGCGGGGGGGACAACGGGGAGCTGTTTTTT.